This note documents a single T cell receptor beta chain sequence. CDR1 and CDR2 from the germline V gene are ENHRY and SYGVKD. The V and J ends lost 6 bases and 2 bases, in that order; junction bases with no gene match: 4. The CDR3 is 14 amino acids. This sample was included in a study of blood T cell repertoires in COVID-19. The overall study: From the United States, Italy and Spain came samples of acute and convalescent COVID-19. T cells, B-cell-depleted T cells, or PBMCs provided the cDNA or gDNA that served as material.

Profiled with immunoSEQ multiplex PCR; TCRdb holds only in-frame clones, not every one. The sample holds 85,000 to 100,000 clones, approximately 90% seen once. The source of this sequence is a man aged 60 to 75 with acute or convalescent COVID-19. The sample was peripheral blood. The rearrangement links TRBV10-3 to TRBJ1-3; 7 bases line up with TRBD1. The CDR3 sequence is CAISGQVAGNTIYF. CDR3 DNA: TGTGCCATCAGCGGACAGGTTGCTGGAAACACCATATATTTT.